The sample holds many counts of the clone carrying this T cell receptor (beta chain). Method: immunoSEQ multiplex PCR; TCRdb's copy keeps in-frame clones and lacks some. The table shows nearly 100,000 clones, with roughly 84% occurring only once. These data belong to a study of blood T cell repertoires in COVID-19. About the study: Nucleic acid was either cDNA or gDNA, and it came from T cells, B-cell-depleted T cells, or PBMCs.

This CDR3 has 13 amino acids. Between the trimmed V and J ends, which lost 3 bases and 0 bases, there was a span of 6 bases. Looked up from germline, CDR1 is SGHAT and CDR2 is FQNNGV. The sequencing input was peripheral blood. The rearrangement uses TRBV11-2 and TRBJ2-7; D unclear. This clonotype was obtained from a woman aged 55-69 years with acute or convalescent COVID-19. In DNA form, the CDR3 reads TGTGCCAGCAGCTTTAGAGGCTCCTACGAGCAGTACTTC. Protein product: CASSFRGSYEQYF. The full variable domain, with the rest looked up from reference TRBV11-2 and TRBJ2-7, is EAGVAQSPRYKIIEKRQSVAFWCNPISGHATLYWYQQILGQGPKLLIQFQNNGVVDDSQLPKDRFSAERLKGVDSTLKIQPAKLEDSAVYLCASSFRGSYEQYFGPGTRLTVT.